This TCR beta chain was identified during a study of blood T cells in healthy people across ages. General study points: Researchers report that TCR beta diversity correlated strongly with naive T cell percentage. Naive CD4+ cell counts and diversity both ran higher in long-lived than in aged donors.

The donors, aged about 6 to 90, were healthy Caucasians from Russia. Collection of 7.5 to 10 milliliters of peripheral blood was performed for each donor. Then a second PCR, running roughly 7 to 11 cycles, was carried out with a sample-barcoded 5' primer and a J-beta primer mix. Each CDR3 protein is one row after TCRdb ran MiXCR on the 5' RACE reads. The repertoire includes roughly 830,000 distinct CDR3 sequences, about 59% of them detected once, and roughly 25% sits in the top ten. The CDR3 is 16 residues long. Trimming removed 4 bases at V and 5 bases at J, with 21 bases between. Germline CDR1 and CDR2: SGHRS and YFSETQ. Comments on this clonotype: Its antigen remains unidentified.

The chain links TRBV5-1 to TRBJ1-2; a weak D match, TRBD1 (6 bases). Source material: blood. This sequence was found in a man aged 25-45 years in good health. The CDR3 region is CASSPEGGLARYGYTF. Here the CDR3 DNA reads TGCGCCAGCAGCCCGGAGGGGGGTTTAGCTAGGTATGGCTACACCTTC.